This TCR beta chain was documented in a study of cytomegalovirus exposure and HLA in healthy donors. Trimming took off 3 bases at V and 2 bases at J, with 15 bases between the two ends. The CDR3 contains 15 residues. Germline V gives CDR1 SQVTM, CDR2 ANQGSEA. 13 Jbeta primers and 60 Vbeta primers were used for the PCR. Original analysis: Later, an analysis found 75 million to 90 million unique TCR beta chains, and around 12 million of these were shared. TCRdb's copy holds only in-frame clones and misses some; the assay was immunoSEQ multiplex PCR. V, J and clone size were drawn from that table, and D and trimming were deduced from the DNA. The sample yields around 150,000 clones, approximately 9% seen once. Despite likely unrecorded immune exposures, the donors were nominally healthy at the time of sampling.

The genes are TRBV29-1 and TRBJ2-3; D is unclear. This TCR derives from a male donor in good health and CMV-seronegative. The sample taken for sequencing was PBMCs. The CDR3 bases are TGCAGCGTTGAGCTTAGGTCAGACATCACAGATACGCAGTATTTT. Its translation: CSVELRSDITDTQYF.